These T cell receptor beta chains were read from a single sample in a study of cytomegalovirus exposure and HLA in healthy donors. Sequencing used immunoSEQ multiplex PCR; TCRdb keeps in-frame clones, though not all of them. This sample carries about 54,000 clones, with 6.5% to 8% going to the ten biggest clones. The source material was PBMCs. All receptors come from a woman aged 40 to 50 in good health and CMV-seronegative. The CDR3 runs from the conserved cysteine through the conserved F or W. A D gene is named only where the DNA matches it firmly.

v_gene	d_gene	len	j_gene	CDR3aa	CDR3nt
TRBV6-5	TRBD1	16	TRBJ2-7	CASSYSIRDSSYEQYF	TGTGCCAGCAGTTACTCCATTCGGGACAGCTCCTACGAGCAGTACTTC
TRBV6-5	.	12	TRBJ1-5	CASREPNQPQHF	TGTGCCAGCAGGGAGCCAAATCAGCCCCAGCATTTT
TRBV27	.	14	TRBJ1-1	CASRSQGMGTEAFF	TGTGCCAGCAGATCACAGGGAATGGGCACTGAAGCTTTCTTT
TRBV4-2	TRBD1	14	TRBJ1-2	CASSQDRQGDGYTF	TGTGCCAGCAGCCAGGACCGACAGGGCGATGGCTACACCTTC
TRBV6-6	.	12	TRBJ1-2	CASMVGLNGYTF	TGTGCCAGCATGGTGGGGCTAAATGGCTACACCTTC
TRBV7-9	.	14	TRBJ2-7	CASSPRTASHEQYF	TGTGCCAGCAGCCCCCGAACAGCCAGCCACGAGCAGTACTTC
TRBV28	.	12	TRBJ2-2	CASSYLPGELFF	TGTGCCAGCAGCTACTTGCCCGGGGAGCTGTTTTTT
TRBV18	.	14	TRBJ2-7	CASSPPSLAYEQYF	TGTGCCAGCTCACCACCGTCCCTCGCCTACGAGCAGTACTTC
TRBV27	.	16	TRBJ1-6	CASSPGASSYNSPLHF	TGTGCCAGCAGTCCAGGGGCTAGTTCCTATAATTCACCCCTCCACTTT
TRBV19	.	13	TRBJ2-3	CASSTGGTDTQYF	TGTGCCAGTAGTACCGGGGGAACAGATACGCAGTATTTT
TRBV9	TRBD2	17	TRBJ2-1	CASSAHSGMGVDNEQFF	TGTGCCAGCAGCGCCCATAGCGGGATGGGCGTTGACAATGAGCAGTTCTTC
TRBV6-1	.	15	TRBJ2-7	CASSEGRVLGYEQYF	TGTGCCAGCAGTGAAGGGAGGGTACTCGGCTACGAGCAGTACTTC
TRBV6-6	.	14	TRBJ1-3	CASSQGQVGNTIYF	TGTGCCAGCAGCCAAGGCCAGGTGGGAAACACCATATATTTT
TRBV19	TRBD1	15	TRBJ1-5	CASSMGQGNNQPQHF	TGTGCCAGTAGTATGGGACAGGGGAACAATCAGCCCCAGCATTTT
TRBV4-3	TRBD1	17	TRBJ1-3	CASSQEGLGQGMRSIYF	TGCGCCAGCAGCCAGGAGGGACTGGGACAGGGGATGAGATCCATATATTTT
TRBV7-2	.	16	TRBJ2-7	CASSLPLTGSSYEQYF	TGTGCCAGCAGTCTTCCCCTTACGGGTAGCTCCTACGAGCAGTACTTC
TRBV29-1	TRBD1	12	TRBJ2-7	CSARTGLYEQYF	TGCAGCGCAAGGACAGGGCTCTACGAGCAGTACTTC
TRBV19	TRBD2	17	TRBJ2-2	CASSTLAGVMDTGELFF	TGTGCCAGTAGTACCCTAGCGGGAGTTATGGACACCGGGGAGCTGTTTTTT
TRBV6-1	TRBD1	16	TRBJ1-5	CASSGPGTGGNQPQHF	TGTGCCAGCAGTGGCCCCGGGACAGGGGGCAATCAGCCCCAGCATTTT
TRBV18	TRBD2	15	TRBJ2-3	CASTLSGGISGTQYF	TGTGCCAGCACCCTTAGCGGGGGGATCTCGGGTACGCAGTATTTT
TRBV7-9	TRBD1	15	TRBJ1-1	CASSFQDRPPGEAFF	TGTGCCAGCAGCTTCCAGGACAGGCCCCCAGGTGAAGCTTTCTTT
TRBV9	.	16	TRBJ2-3	CASSPWGGQSTDTQYF	TGTGCCAGCAGCCCCTGGGGTGGACAGAGCACAGATACGCAGTATTTT
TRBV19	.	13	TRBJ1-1	CASRTGGATEAFF	TGTGCCAGTAGAACGGGAGGGGCCACTGAAGCTTTCTTT
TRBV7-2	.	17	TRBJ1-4	CASSPLPGERVKEKLFF	TGTGCCAGCAGCCCTTTACCGGGGGAAAGGGTAAAGGAAAAACTGTTTTTT
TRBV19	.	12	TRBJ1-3	CASSRDYQTVNF	TGTGCCAGTAGTCGGGACTACCAAACGGTGAATTTT
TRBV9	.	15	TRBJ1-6	CASSPRQGGNSPLHF	TGTGCCAGCAGCCCCCGGCAGGGAGGCAATTCACCCCTCCACTTT
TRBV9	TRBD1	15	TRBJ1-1	CASSPPTGAVTEAFF	TGTGCCAGCAGCCCCCCGACAGGGGCGGTGACTGAAGCTTTCTTT
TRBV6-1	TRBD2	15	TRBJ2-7	CASSGARGAAYEQYF	TGTGCCAGCAGTGGGGCGCGGGGGGCCGCCTACGAGCAGTACTTC
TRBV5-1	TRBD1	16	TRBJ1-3	CASSRGQGKPGNTIYF	TGCGCCAGCAGCCGAGGACAGGGGAAGCCTGGAAACACCATATATTTT
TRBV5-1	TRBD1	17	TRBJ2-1	CASSPPDRGVPYNEQFF	TGCGCCAGCAGCCCGCCGGACAGGGGGGTACCCTACAATGAGCAGTTCTTC
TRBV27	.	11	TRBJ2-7	CASSGVDEQYF	TGTGCCAGCAGTGGAGTGGACGAGCAGTACTTC
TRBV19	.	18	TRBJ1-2	CASNIPPGLKGTNYGYTF	TGTGCCAGTAACATCCCTCCAGGGCTAAAAGGGACTAACTATGGCTACACCTTC
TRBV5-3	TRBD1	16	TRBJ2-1	CARSQRTGSSYNEQFF	TGTGCCAGAAGCCAAAGGACAGGTAGCTCCTACAATGAGCAGTTCTTC
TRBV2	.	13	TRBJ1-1	CASSYQGWAEAFF	TGTGCCAGCAGTTATCAGGGGTGGGCTGAAGCTTTCTTT
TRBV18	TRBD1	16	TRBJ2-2	CASSPPGQGGSGELFF	TGTGCCAGCTCACCACCGGGACAGGGAGGATCCGGGGAGCTGTTTTTT
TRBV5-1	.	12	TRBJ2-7	CASSSEGFEQYF	TGCGCCAGCAGCTCGGAGGGGTTCGAGCAGTACTTC
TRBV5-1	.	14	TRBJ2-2	CASSLARNTGELFF	TGCGCCAGCAGCTTAGCAAGAAACACCGGGGAGCTGTTTTTT
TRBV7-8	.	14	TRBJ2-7	CASSLGRGADEQYF	TGTGCCAGCAGCTTAGGTCGGGGGGCCGACGAGCAGTACTTC
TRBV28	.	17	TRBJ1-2	CASSLFREGSSNYGYTF	TGTGCCAGCAGTTTATTTAGAGAGGGAAGTTCTAACTATGGCTACACCTTC
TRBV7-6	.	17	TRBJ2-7	CASSLGPTGAPSYEQYF	TGTGCCAGCAGCTTAGGCCCGACCGGAGCCCCCTCCTACGAGCAGTACTTC
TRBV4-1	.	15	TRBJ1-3	CASSQHTDWGDTIYF	TGCGCCAGCAGCCAACATACCGACTGGGGGGACACCATATATTTT
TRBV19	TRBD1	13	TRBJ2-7	CASSAGGRYEQYF	TGTGCCAGTAGTGCAGGGGGACGCTACGAGCAGTACTTC
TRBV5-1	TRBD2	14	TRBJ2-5	CASSLGGSRETQYF	TGCGCCAGCAGCTTGGGCGGGAGTCGAGAGACCCAGTACTTC
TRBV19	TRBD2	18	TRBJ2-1	CASSATGTSGSWYNEQFF	TGTGCCAGTAGTGCCACCGGGACTAGCGGGAGCTGGTACAATGAGCAGTTCTTC